This T cell receptor (beta chain) was recovered during a study of shared clonotypes between healthy human individuals. On the study more broadly: A donor's plate count was three for CD4 naive and three for CD4 memory; CD8 naive had two and CD8 memory one. General study findings and limits: Incompleteness in sorted-subset sequencing, despite large depth, was shown by rarefaction. Naive subsets generally had larger estimated richness than memory subsets.

TCRdb's table, derived via immunoSEQ multiplex PCR, lists solely in-frame clones and lacks some. The sample has 800,000 to 950,000 clones, about 96% seen once. Naive CD8 cells, CD45RO-negative and positively selected for CCR7, excluded terminally differentiated effector memory CD45RA+ cells. None of the donors, who were healthy HIV-negative adults, had recently had acute infections or vaccinations. On this clone itself: The antigen remains unidentified.

The TCR sequence derives from a man aged 25 to 40 in good health. Sequencing was done on a sample of naive CD8+ T cells sorted from blood.

The CDR3 coding sequence is TGTGCCAGCAGTTTTCTAGCGGGAGATCGTGAGCAGTTCTTC. This translates into CASSFLAGDREQFF. This rearrangement joins TRBV27 to TRBJ2-1; 10 positions match TRBD2. Germline V gene data show CDR1 as MNHEY and CDR2 as SMNVEV (reference sequence). The V segment lost 3 bases and the J segment 9 bases; nucleotides outside the gene matches: 5. This CDR3 has 14 amino acids.